A single sample is the source of the 29 T cell receptor beta chains below, sequenced in a study of radiation and T cells in renal cell carcinoma. The time point: baseline pretreatment blood. Treatment in this sample: 15 Gy SBRT to primary tumor, nephrectomy 4 weeks later. Assay used: immunoSEQ multiplex PCR; TCRdb lists only in-frame clones, some missing. This table has more than 95,000 clones, around 80% appearing once. Source: blood, taken from a patient whose treatment included radiotherapy and nephrectomy. These receptors all stem from a woman aged 55-75 years with renal cell carcinoma.

The sample holds a few counts of this clone. The rearrangement joins TRBV18 to TRBJ1-5; 9 nucleotides agree with TRBD1. The CDR3 has 16 residues. Per germline, CDR1 KGHSH and CDR2 LQKENI. Trimming at V came to 4 bases and at J to 6 bases, leaving 10 bases not matched to a gene. The CDR3 loop reads CASSLVPGQGVQPQHF. The CDR3 bases are TGTGCCAGCTCACTTGTTCCGGGACAGGGCGTTCAGCCCCAGCATTTT.

The V gene is TRBV5-4, the J gene TRBJ2-3; 11 bases line up with TRBD2. The CDR3 sequence is 18 residues long. The V segment lost 4 bases and the J segment 2 bases; nucleotides outside the gene matches: 12. The germline V gene encodes CDR1 SGHNT and CDR2 YYREEE (reference sequence). This CDR3 is CASSRLQLAGDPTDTQYF. DNA of the CDR3: TGTGCCAGCAGCCGGCTTCAACTAGCGGGGGACCCCACAGATACGCAGTATTTT.

CDR3 nucleotides: TGTGCCAGCAGTTTCCCCGGGGCGGGAAACACAGATACGCAGTATTTT. Its protein is CASSFPGAGNTDTQYF. The chain uses TRBV28 and TRBJ2-3; TRBD2 might be the D (6 bases). The V end lost 3 bases, the J end lost 2 bases, and 15 bases lay between the germline ends. The CDR3 has 16 amino acids. Germline V lookup: CDR1 MDHEN, CDR2 SYDVKM.

The rearrangement links TRBV9 to TRBJ2-7; tentatively, D is TRBD1 (5 bases). This CDR3 comprises 15 residues. Germline CDR1 and CDR2: SGDLS and YYNGEE. V shed 0 bases and J shed 3 bases, with 13 bases lying between them. CDR3 nucleotide sequence: TGTGCCAGCAGCGTAGCCCCTGGACACAACTACGAGCAGTACTTC. Amino acids: CASSVAPGHNYEQYF.

This clone showed up just a few times. The chain uses TRBV5-1 and TRBJ2-1; 9 positions agree with TRBD1. Trimming removed 3 bases from V and 3 bases from J; junction bases left unmatched: 4. CDR1 and CDR2 from the germline V gene are SGHRS and YFSETQ. The CDR3 is made up of 15 amino acids. CDR3 residues: CASSSGQGFYNEQFF. The DNA of the CDR3 is TGCGCCAGCAGCTCGGGACAGGGTTTCTACAATGAGCAGTTCTTC.

The chain combines TRBV19 with TRBJ1-4, with TRBD1 as a possible D gene (5 bases). The CDR3 has 16 amino acids. CDR1 LNHDA and CDR2 SQIVND come from the germline V gene (reference sequence). V lost 3 bases, J lost 0 bases, and 11 bases lay in between. CDR3: CASSIWGLATNEKLFF. As DNA, the CDR3 is TGTGCCAGTAGTATTTGGGGCCTTGCAACTAATGAAAAACTGTTTTTT. Full variable domain (rest looked up from reference TRBV19 and TRBJ1-4): DGGITQSPKYLFRKEGQNVTLSCEQNLNHDAMYWYRQDPGQGLRLIYYSQIVNDFQKGDIAEGYSVSREKKESFPLTVTSAQKNPTAFYLCASSIWGLATNEKLFFGSGTQLSVL.

This clone was counted a single time. The gene calls are TRBV6-5 and TRBJ1-1; D might be TRBD1 (5 bases). V lost 2 bases and J 5 bases, leaving 6 bases between the germline ends. The CDR3 runs to 12 residues. Germline values: CDR1 MNHEY, CDR2 SVGAGI. The CDR3 nucleotides read TGTGCCAGCAGTTACGGGGGGACTGAAGCTTTCTTT. Encoded protein: CASSYGGTEAFF.

The rearrangement joins TRBV5-1 to TRBJ1-4; D is unresolved. This CDR3 region has 14 residues. Per germline, CDR1 SGHRS and CDR2 YFSETQ. Trimming removed 4 bases from V and 4 bases from J, with 11 bases in between. The CDR3 DNA follows: TGCGCCAGCAGCCTTCTCGAAAGTAATGAAAAACTGTTTTTT. Its protein is CASSLLESNEKLFF.

The chain employs TRBV6-1 and TRBJ1-1; no clear D. The germline gives CDR1 MNHNS, CDR2 SASEGT. Trimming shortened V by 2 bases and J by 1 base, and 5 bases separated the two germline ends. This CDR3 is 13 amino acids long. CDR3 nucleotides: TGTGCCAGCAGTGAATTGCGGAACACTGAAGCTTTCTTT. Translating it yields CASSELRNTEAFF.

This clone was seen only once. The chain carries TRBV6-5 and TRBJ1-5; D is unclear. The CDR3 totals 12 residues. V shed 6 bases and J shed 8 bases, with 11 bases lying between them. Germline CDR1 reads MNHEY; CDR2 reads SVGAGI. This chain's CDR3 is CASSPFVEPQHF. DNA of the CDR3: TGTGCCAGCAGCCCCTTTGTCGAGCCCCAGCATTTT.

The chain links TRBV6-1 to TRBJ1-5; tentative D call: TRBD1 (5 bases). The CDR3 spans 17 residues. V was cut by 3 bases and J by 6 bases, with 21 bases left in between. Germline V lookup: CDR1 MNHNS, CDR2 SASEGT. As DNA, the CDR3 is TGTGCCAGCAGTGAGGGGCTCGGGGGGGTTATATTTCAGCCCCAGCATTTT. It yields the protein CASSEGLGGVIFQPQHF.

The chain has TRBV27 and TRBJ1-2; the match to TRBD1 covers 11 bases. This CDR3 comprises 14 residues. Germline CDR1 and CDR2: MNHEY and SMNVEV (reference sequence). V lost 5 bases to trimming and J lost 8 bases; unmatched junction nucleotides: 7. CDR3 residues: CASSPGQGVGGYTF. For the CDR3, the DNA is TGTGCCAGCAGTCCGGGACAGGGGGTAGGCGGCTACACCTTC.

In its sample, this clone was seen once. The junction shows a germline mismatch at one end, possibly a read error. The DNA of the CDR3 is TGTGCCAGCAGTTTACGGGGGCGAGGAAAAACTGTTTTT. As protein: CASSLRGRGKTVF. This chain links TRBV28 with TRBJ1-4; D is perhaps TRBD1 (6 bases). This CDR3 spans 13 amino acids. CDR1 and CDR2 from the germline V gene are MDHEN and SYDVKM.

This clone has more than one count but fewer than ten. The V and J genes are TRBV20-1 and TRBJ2-1; perhaps TRBD2 as D (6 bases). Germline V gene data show CDR1 as DFQATT and CDR2 as SNEGSKA (reference sequence). The CDR3 consists of 11 residues. Trimming left V 5 bases short and J 8 bases short, with 10 bases between. The CDR3 nucleotides read TGCAGTGCTCTTCGGAGGGATGAGCAGTTCTTC. This gives the protein CSALRRDEQFF.

The rearrangement joins TRBV4-1 to TRBJ2-7; D is uncertain. This CDR3 has 15 residues. The V and J ends lost 0 bases and 2 bases respectively, with 11 bases between them. Germline V gene lookup returns CDR1 MGHRA and CDR2 YSYEKL. The CDR3, as DNA: TGCGCCAGCAGCCAAGATCCTTACTCGACCTACGAGCAGTACTTC. This sequence encodes CASSQDPYSTYEQYF.

V and J are TRBV4-1 and TRBJ1-6; D is unresolved. CDR3 length: 16 amino acids. The germline V gene has CDR1 MGHRA and CDR2 YSYEKL. V gave up 4 bases and J gave up 9 bases, with 19 bases separating them. The CDR3 is CASSRGGGPGSSPLHF. CDR3 coding DNA: TGCGCCAGCAGCCGCGGCGGAGGACCGGGAAGTTCACCCCTCCACTTT.

The chain is built from TRBV9 and TRBJ1-2; 8 bases match TRBD1. The CDR3 spans 13 residues. J gave up 2 bases and V 4 bases, and 1 base lay outside the gene matches. Germline loops: CDR1 SGDLS, CDR2 YYNGEE. In DNA form, the CDR3 reads TGTGCCAGCAGCCAGGGGGCAAACTATGGCTACACCTTC. Translating gives CASSQGANYGYTF.

This sequence joins TRBV5-1 and TRBJ2-7; D perhaps matches TRBD1 (6 bases). The V end was cut by 4 bases, the J end by 4 bases, with 21 bases between. In germline, CDR1 is SGHRS, CDR2 YFSETQ. CDR3 length: 16 amino acids. The CDR3 protein is CASSARDTTHLYEQYF. CDR3 sequence (DNA): TGCGCCAGCAGCGCCCGGGACACGACACACCTATACGAGCAGTACTTC.

The chain has TRBV4-1 and TRBJ1-2; 9 bases match TRBD1. The CDR3 consists of 16 residues. CDR1 MGHRA and CDR2 YSYEKL come from the germline V gene. The V segment lost 2 bases and the J segment 5 bases; nucleotides outside the gene matches: 9. The CDR3 sequence: CASSQRWDREAYGYTF. In DNA form, the CDR3 reads TGCGCCAGCAGCCAACGATGGGACAGGGAGGCATATGGCTACACCTTC.

This sequence joins TRBV28 and TRBJ1-2; D is ambiguous. Germline values: CDR1 MDHEN, CDR2 SYDVKM. V was cut by 3 bases and J by 2 bases, with 13 bases left in between. The CDR3 length is 15 residues. The CDR3 here is CASSFTRVLNYGYTF. In DNA form, the CDR3 reads TGTGCCAGCAGTTTCACTCGGGTTCTCAACTATGGCTACACCTTC.

The chain joins TRBV7-2 to TRBJ1-2; TRBD1 matches 9 bases. The V gene's germline CDR1 is SGHTA and CDR2 FQGNSA. The CDR3 runs to 14 residues. The V and J ends lost 6 bases and 4 bases, in that order; junction bases with no gene match: 6. The CDR3 here is CASRIGTGPYGYTF. The CDR3 bases are TGTGCCAGCAGGATTGGGACAGGGCCCTATGGCTACACCTTC.

This sequence joins TRBV5-4 and TRBJ2-1; 14 positions agree with TRBD2. Germline assignment: CDR1 SGHNT and CDR2 YYREEE (reference sequence). Losses at the gene ends were 5 bases for V and 7 bases for J; bases not matched to a gene: 5. The CDR3 extends over 15 amino acids. CDR3 residues: CASRPGLAGVNEQFF. Written as DNA, the CDR3 is TGTGCCAGCAGACCGGGACTAGCGGGAGTTAATGAGCAGTTCTTC.

V and J are TRBV7-2 and TRBJ2-5; maybe TRBD1 (8 bases). Germline V CDR1 and CDR2: SGHTA, FQGNSA. Trimming removed 3 bases from V and 2 bases from J, with 13 bases in between. The CDR3 is made up of 15 amino acids. CDR3 amino acids: CASSFDRGGQETQYF. The CDR3 region has the DNA TGTGCCAGCAGCTTCGACAGGGGAGGGCAAGAGACCCAGTACTTC. Together with reference TRBV7-2 and TRBJ2-5, the CDR3 gives the full variable domain: GAGVSQSPSNKVTEKGKDVELRCDPISGHTALYWYRQSLGQGLEFLIYFQGNSAPDKSGLPSDRFSAERTGGSVSTLTIQRTQQEDSAVYLCASSFDRGGQETQYFGPGTRLLVL.

This chain links TRBV7-9 with TRBJ2-7, with D tentatively TRBD2 (5 bases). The length of the CDR3 is 14 residues. Trimming removed 6 bases from V and 0 bases from J, with 12 bases in between. CDR1 is SEHNR, CDR2 FQNEAQ, per germline (reference sequence). This chain's CDR3 is CASSRSGTSYEQYF. CDR3 nucleotides: TGTGCCAGCAGTCGGAGCGGAACCTCCTACGAGCAGTACTTC.

CDR3 residues: CASSKQGARGYTF. For the CDR3, the DNA is TGTGCCAGCAGTAAACAGGGGGCGAGGGGCTACACCTTC. The rearrangement joins TRBV28 to TRBJ1-2; 9 bases agree with TRBD1. Germline V gene data show CDR1 as MDHEN and CDR2 as SYDVKM. V gave up 5 bases and J gave up 8 bases; unmatched junction bases: 6. The CDR3 has 13 residues.

This sequence joins TRBV14 and TRBJ1-5; D possibly corresponds to TRBD1 (5 bases). V was trimmed by 0 bases and J by 4 bases, leaving 13 bases between them. This CDR3 spans 16 amino acids. Germline V gene lookup returns CDR1 SGHDN and CDR2 FVKESK. Here the CDR3 DNA reads TGTGCCAGCAGCCAAGATACCGGGACCGGGAATCAGCCCCAGCATTTT. This translates into CASSQDTGTGNQPQHF.

This clone has ten or more counts. The chain combines TRBV28 with TRBJ1-5; D might be TRBD1 (5 bases). The CDR3 sequence is 14 residues long. Looked up from germline, CDR1 is MDHEN and CDR2 is SYDVKM. Between the trimmed V and J ends, which lost 3 bases and 6 bases, there was a span of 12 bases. The CDR3: CASSLPPGVQPQHF. CDR3 nucleotides: TGTGCCAGCAGTTTGCCCCCGGGGGTTCAGCCCCAGCATTTT.

This clone has just one count. The chain recombines TRBV6-5 with TRBJ1-3; no reliable D call. The length of the CDR3 is 15 residues. Between the trimmed V and J ends, which lost 5 bases and 4 bases, there was a span of 15 bases. The germline V gene has CDR1 MNHEY and CDR2 SVGAGI. The DNA of the CDR3 is TGTGCCAGCAGTCTGAATGCCCCCGAAGGAAACACCATATATTTT. Its translation is CASSLNAPEGNTIYF.

The chain is built from TRBV5-5 and TRBJ2-1; 13 bases are a match to TRBD2. CDR1 and CDR2 from the germline V gene are SGHKS and YYEKEE (reference sequence). V was pared by 4 bases and J by 3 bases, with 4 bases of the junction left unmatched. The CDR3 runs to 16 residues. For the CDR3, the DNA is TGTGCCAGCAGCCATGGACTAGCGGGGGTCTACAATGAGCAGTTCTTC. Its protein product is CASSHGLAGVYNEQFF. Supplemented by reference TRBV5-5 and TRBJ2-1, the full variable domain reads DAGVTQSPTHLIKTRGQQVTLRCSPISGHKSVSWYQQVLGQGPQFIFQYYEKEERGRGNFPDRFSARQFPNYSSELNVNALLLGDSALYLCASSHGLAGVYNEQFFGPGTRLTVL.